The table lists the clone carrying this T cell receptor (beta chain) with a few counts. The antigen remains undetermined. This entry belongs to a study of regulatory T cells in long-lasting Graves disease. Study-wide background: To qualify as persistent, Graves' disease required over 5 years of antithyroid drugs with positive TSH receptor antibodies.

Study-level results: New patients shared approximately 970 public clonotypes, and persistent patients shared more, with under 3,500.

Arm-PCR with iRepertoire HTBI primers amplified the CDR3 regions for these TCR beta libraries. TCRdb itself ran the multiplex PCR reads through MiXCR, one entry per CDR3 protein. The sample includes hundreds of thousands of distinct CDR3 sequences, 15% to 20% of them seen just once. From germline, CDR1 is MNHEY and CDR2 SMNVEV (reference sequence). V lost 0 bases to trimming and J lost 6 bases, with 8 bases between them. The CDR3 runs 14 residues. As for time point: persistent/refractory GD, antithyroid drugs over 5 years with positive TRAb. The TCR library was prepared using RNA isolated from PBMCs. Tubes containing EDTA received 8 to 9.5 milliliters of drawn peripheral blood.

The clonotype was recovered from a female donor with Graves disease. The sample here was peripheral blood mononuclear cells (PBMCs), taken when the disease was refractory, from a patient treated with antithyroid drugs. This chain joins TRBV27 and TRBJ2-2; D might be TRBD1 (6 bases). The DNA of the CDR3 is TGTGCCAGCAGTTTATCAAACAGGGCCGGGGAGCTGTTTTTT. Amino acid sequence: CASSLSNRAGELFF.